The 29 T cell receptor beta chains below were found in one sample sequenced in a study of blood T cell repertoires in COVID-19. This table comes from immunoSEQ multiplex PCR, and its TCRdb copy is limited to in-frame clones, with some not included. This sample has 200,000 to 250,000 clones; less than 90% occur once, and the top ten carry 1.9%. What was sequenced was peripheral blood. The source of these receptors is a man aged 35 to 55 with active or convalescent COVID-19.

The chain couples TRBV19 to TRBJ1-6; D is unresolved. The V end lost 3 bases, the J end lost 8 bases, and 5 bases lay between the germline ends. The CDR3 covers 12 residues. Germline V gene sequence: CDR1 LNHDA, CDR2 SQIVND (reference sequence). The CDR3 loop is CASSMADSPLHF. The CDR3 DNA follows: TGTGCCAGTAGTATGGCCGATTCACCCCTCCACTTT.

V and J are TRBV30 and TRBJ1-1, with D possibly TRBD1 on 5 matching bases. This CDR3 contains 13 residues. Trimming cost V 5 bases and J 2 bases, with 12 bases left between them. From germline, CDR1 is GTSNPN and CDR2 SVGIG (reference sequence). CDR3 coding DNA: TGTGCCTGGGCGGGACTGTTCAACACTGAAGCTTTCTTT. Amino acid sequence: CAWAGLFNTEAFF.

CDR3 residues: CASSIGQNQPQHF. CDR3 coding DNA: TGTGCCAGCAGCATTGGACAGAATCAGCCCCAGCATTTT. This chain links TRBV5-4 with TRBJ1-5; tentatively, D is TRBD1 (6 bases). This CDR3 region has 13 residues. Trimming took off 4 bases at V and 4 bases at J, with 9 bases between the two ends. CDR1 is SGHNT and CDR2 is YYREEE in the germline V gene (reference sequence).

The rearrangement uses TRBV7-8 and TRBJ1-2; 8 bases match TRBD1. The length of the CDR3 is 15 residues. CDR1 is SGHVS, CDR2 FQNEAQ, per germline. Unmatched junction bases numbered 4, after V lost 4 bases and J lost 0 bases. CDR3 sequence reads: CASSWDRSANYGYTF. CDR3 in DNA: TGTGCCAGCAGCTGGGACAGGTCAGCTAACTATGGCTACACCTTC.

The chain employs TRBV30 and TRBJ1-2; no definite D call. V lost 0 bases and J 6 bases, leaving 17 bases between the germline ends. Germline loops: CDR1 GTSNPN, CDR2 SVGIG (reference sequence). CDR3 size: 15 residues. The CDR3 coding sequence is TGTGCCTGGAGTGTACGTCGGGGATCCGTCGATGGCTACACCTTC. Translated: CAWSVRRGSVDGYTF.

V is TRBV5-6 and J is TRBJ1-6; tentative D call: TRBD1 (5 bases). Germline V gives CDR1 SGHDT, CDR2 YYEEEE. Trimming removed 4 bases at V and 6 bases at J, with 17 bases between. The length of the CDR3 is 16 residues. CDR3 in DNA: TGTGCCAGCAGCGCCCGGTGGGTTCAGGGTAATTCACCCCTCCACTTT. Translation: CASSARWVQGNSPLHF. The whole variable domain, filled in from reference TRBV5-6 and TRBJ1-6, reads DAGVTQSPTHLIKTRGQQVTLRCSPKSGHDTVSWYQQALGQGPQFIFQYYEEEERQRGNFPDRFSGHQFPNYSSELNVNALLLGDSALYLCASSARWVQGNSPLHFGNGTRLTVT.

Remarks on this clone: This sample includes further DNA sequences coding for the same CDR3. The chain uses TRBV9 and TRBJ2-7; 10 nucleotides align to TRBD1. Germline trimming cut 0 bases from V and 1 base from J; bases unmatched to any gene: 1. In germline, CDR1 is SGDLS, CDR2 YYNGEE. The CDR3 extends over 15 amino acids. The DNA for the CDR3 is TGTGCCAGCAGCGTAGGACAGGGGGCGTCCTACGAGCAGTACTTC. Protein: CASSVGQGASYEQYF.

V is TRBV28 and J is TRBJ1-5; 9 bases are a match to TRBD1. The CDR3 sequence is 17 residues long. V shed 5 bases, J shed 0 bases, and the junction held 8 bases outside the gene matches. Germline CDR1 reads MDHEN; CDR2 reads SYDVKM. CDR3 sequence: CASSGAGTGNSNQPQHF. For the CDR3, the DNA is TGTGCCAGCAGTGGTGCCGGGACAGGGAATAGCAATCAGCCCCAGCATTTT.

To note about this clone: Other DNA sequences in this sample translate to the same CDR3. V is TRBV3-1 (or the pseudogene TRBV3-2) and J is TRBJ1-1; D gene uncertain. Germline V gives CDR1 LGHDT, CDR2 YNNKEL (reference sequence). V lost 0 bases to trimming and J lost 3 bases, with 8 bases between them. This CDR3 contains 14 residues. The CDR3 DNA follows: TGTGCCAGCAGCCAAGATAGCGGAGACACTGAAGCTTTCTTT. It codes for CASSQDSGDTEAFF.

In regard to this clone: Other DNA sequences within the sample encode an identical CDR3. V usage is TRBV28 and J usage is TRBJ1-5; D is ambiguous. The V and J ends lost 6 bases and 1 base respectively, with 4 bases between them. Germline V gene data show CDR1 as MDHEN and CDR2 as SYDVKM. This CDR3 spans 12 amino acids. The CDR3 DNA is TGTGCCAGCAGCCCGAGCAATCAGCCCCAGCATTTT. Translation: CASSPSNQPQHF.

The chain has TRBV19 and TRBJ1-2; D uncertain. V was pared by 6 bases and J by 5 bases, with 25 bases between. CDR1 LNHDA and CDR2 SQIVND come from the germline V gene (reference sequence). CDR3 length equals 17 residues. The CDR3 region is CASSLTRARRVVYGYTF. CDR3 in DNA: TGTGCCAGTAGCCTTACGAGGGCACGTCGGGTTGTGTATGGCTACACCTTC.

The chain joins TRBV28 to TRBJ2-3; the match to TRBD1 covers 9 bases. With V trimmed by 5 bases and J by 4 bases, 10 bases remained unmatched. The CDR3 totals 16 residues. The germline gives CDR1 MDHEN, CDR2 SYDVKM. CDR3 bases: TGTGCCAGCAGTGCGGGGGACAGGGTGCGGGCAGATACGCAGTATTTT. It encodes CASSAGDRVRADTQYF.

Worth noting for this clone: Other DNA variants within this sample encode the same CDR3. J is TRBJ2-3 and V is TRBV9, with a possible D match to TRBD2 (5 bases). V shed 1 base and J shed 2 bases, with 8 bases lying between them. Germline V lookup: CDR1 SGDLS, CDR2 YYNGEE. This CDR3 region has 14 residues. Here the CDR3 DNA reads TGTGCCAGCAGCGTATCGGGGTTCACAGATACGCAGTATTTT. This translates into CASSVSGFTDTQYF. Using reference TRBV9 and TRBJ2-3 for the parts outside the CDR3, the full variable domain is DSGVTQTPKHLITATGQRVTLRCSPRSGDLSVYWYQQSLDQGLQFLIQYYNGEERAKGNILERFSAQQFPDLHSELNLSSLELGDSALYFCASSVSGFTDTQYFGPGTRLTVL.

The V call is TRBV18, the J call TRBJ1-6; D may be TRBD1 (6 bases). The CDR3 loop spans 15 amino acids. CDR1 and CDR2 (germline): KGHSH, LQKENI. V dropped 0 bases and J dropped 15 bases, with 18 bases sitting between them. The CDR3 sequence: CASSPPGRVGAYLHF. Here the CDR3 DNA reads TGTGCCAGCTCACCACCGGGCAGGGTGGGGGCCTACCTCCACTTT. Full variable domain (remainder filled in from reference TRBV18 and TRBJ1-6): NAGVMQNPRHLVRRRGQEARLRCSPMKGHSHVYWYRQLPEEGLKFMVYLQKENIIDESGMPKERFSAEFPKEGPSILRIQQVVRGDSAAYFCASSPPGRVGAYLHFGNGTRLTVT.

The gene calls are TRBV6-6 and TRBJ2-7; 9 nucleotides line up with TRBD1. Germline CDR1 is MNHNY and CDR2 is SVGAGI (reference sequence). The CDR3 length is 13 residues. Trimming removed 4 bases from V and 4 bases from J; junction bases left unmatched: 2. The CDR3 loop is CASSWDRAYEQYF. The CDR3 nucleotides are TGTGCCAGCAGTTGGGACAGGGCGTACGAGCAGTACTTC.

This clone occurred once. V gene TRBV12-3 or TRBV12-4 combines with J gene TRBJ2-2; 8 bases align to TRBD1. The CDR3 length is 13 residues. After removal of 7 bases from V and 8 bases from J, the junction contained 6 bases not matched to a gene. CDR3 DNA sequence: TGTGCCAGCAATCAGGGGGCTGGGGGGGAGCTGTTTTTT. This encodes CASNQGAGGELFF.

The chain couples TRBV4-1 to TRBJ2-1, with 8 positions matching TRBD2. V lost 3 bases, J lost 0 bases, and 7 bases stayed unmatched. Germline CDR1 and CDR2: MGHRA and YSYEKL. The CDR3 covers 17 residues. In DNA form, the CDR3 reads TGCGCCAGCAGCCAGGTTAGCGGGATTAGCTCCTACAATGAGCAGTTCTTC. This encodes CASSQVSGISSYNEQFF.

The rearrangement uses TRBV14 and TRBJ1-2; TRBD1 aligns across 7 bases. Germline loops: CDR1 SGHDN, CDR2 FVKESK. V lost 0 bases, J lost 4 bases, and 2 bases stayed unmatched. CDR3 length: 14 residues. CDR3 in DNA: TGTGCCAGCAGCCAAGAGACAGGGCGCTATGGCTACACCTTC. Translation: CASSQETGRYGYTF.

CDR3 DNA: TGTGCCAGCAGCCAGAGGCTGGCCCTTACAGATACGCAGTATTTT. Translated: CASSQRLALTDTQYF. The genes are TRBV21-1 and TRBJ2-3; no DNA check was done on the table's D call, TRBD2. TRBV21-1 is a recognized pseudogene. The CDR3 is 15 residues long.

The rearrangement links TRBV3-1 (or the pseudogene TRBV3-2) to TRBJ1-3; D not certain. Trimming left V 4 bases short and J 2 bases short, with 9 bases between. The CDR3 covers 14 residues. In germline, CDR1 is LGHDT, CDR2 YNNKEL (reference sequence). CDR3 residues: CASSPSSAGNTIYF. For the CDR3, the DNA is TGTGCCAGCAGCCCCTCTAGCGCTGGAAACACCATATATTTT.

The J gene is TRBJ1-1, the V gene TRBV11-2; TRBD1 aligns across 10 bases. The CDR3 runs to 14 residues. After removal of 1 base from V and 11 bases from J, the junction contained 7 bases not matched to a gene. Germline values: CDR1 SGHAT, CDR2 FQNNGV. This chain's CDR3 is CASSLGTGGILAFF. The CDR3 DNA reads TGTGCCAGCAGCTTAGGGACAGGGGGGATTCTGGCTTTCTTT.

This CDR3 reads CASSLGISQGAYEQYF. DNA for the CDR3: TGTGCCAGCAGCTTAGGGATTTCACAGGGGGCCTACGAGCAGTACTTC. V usage is TRBV7-9 and J usage is TRBJ2-7, with 8 nucleotides matching TRBD1. This CDR3 spans 16 amino acids. Trimming cost V 1 base and J 2 bases; bases outside gene matches: 7. CDR1 and CDR2 from the germline V gene are SEHNR and FQNEAQ (reference sequence).

The chain couples TRBV27 to TRBJ2-7; D possibly corresponds to TRBD1 (6 bases). V lost 6 bases and J 2 bases, leaving 11 bases between the germline ends. The CDR3 sequence is 13 residues long. CDR1 and CDR2 (germline): MNHEY, SMNVEV (reference sequence). In DNA form, the CDR3 reads TGTGCCAGCAGCAGGGGACCTCCCTACGAGCAGTACTTC. Its translation is CASSRGPPYEQYF.

V gene TRBV29-1 combines with J gene TRBJ1-2; D gene ambiguous. This CDR3 is built from 14 residues. V was cut by 7 bases and J by 4 bases, with 19 bases left in between. Germline V gives CDR1 SQVTM, CDR2 ANQGSEA. CDR3 nucleotides: TGCAGCGCCATCCTGCTTAATCGGGGCTATGGCTACACCTTC. Residues: CSAILLNRGYGYTF.

V is TRBV29-1 and J is TRBJ1-5; TRBD1 matches at 8 bases. CDR3 size: 15 residues. V trimming: 4 bases; J trimming: 5 bases; junction bases outside the gene matches: 10. The germline gives CDR1 SQVTM, CDR2 ANQGSEA. The CDR3 DNA is TGCAGCGTTGCACTCAGGACAGGGCCGGATCAGCCCCAGCATTTT. Its translation is CSVALRTGPDQPQHF.

The chain uses TRBV24-1 and TRBJ1-4; D possibly corresponds to TRBD1 (5 bases). The CDR3 contains 16 residues. The V gene lost 9 bases and the J gene lost 8 bases, with 24 bases spanning the gap. The germline CDR1 and CDR2 sequences are KGHDR and SFDVKD. CDR3 residues: CATFHGRSRSGEKLFF. The CDR3 nucleotides are TGTGCCACCTTCCACGGCCGCAGTCGGTCAGGGGAAAAACTGTTTTTT.

The chain uses TRBV30 and TRBJ2-6; 10 bases map to TRBD2. Germline loops: CDR1 GTSNPN, CDR2 SVGIG (reference sequence). Germline trimming cut 1 base from V and 0 bases from J; bases unmatched to any gene: 12. CDR3 size: 20 residues. CDR3 loop: CAWSGGWLAGVFSGANVLTF. The CDR3 region has the DNA TGTGCCTGGAGTGGGGGTTGGCTAGCGGGGGTTTTCTCTGGGGCCAACGTCCTGACTTTC.

This chain uses TRBV9 with TRBJ2-7, with TRBD1 matching 10 bases. Germline values: CDR1 SGDLS, CDR2 YYNGEE. This CDR3 has 15 residues. V shed 0 bases, J shed 5 bases, and the junction held 5 bases outside the gene matches. CDR3 protein: CASSVGLGTGDEQYF. The CDR3 DNA reads TGTGCCAGCAGCGTAGGTCTGGGGACAGGGGACGAGCAGTACTTC.

The chain carries TRBV5-1 and TRBJ1-1, with 7 nucleotides matching TRBD1. In germline, CDR1 is SGHRS, CDR2 YFSETQ. The CDR3 is 14 residues long. With V trimmed by 2 bases and J by 6 bases, 7 bases remained unmatched. The CDR3 is CASSLPRGDAEAFF. Written as DNA, the CDR3 is TGCGCCAGCAGCTTACCCAGGGGGGACGCTGAAGCTTTCTTT.